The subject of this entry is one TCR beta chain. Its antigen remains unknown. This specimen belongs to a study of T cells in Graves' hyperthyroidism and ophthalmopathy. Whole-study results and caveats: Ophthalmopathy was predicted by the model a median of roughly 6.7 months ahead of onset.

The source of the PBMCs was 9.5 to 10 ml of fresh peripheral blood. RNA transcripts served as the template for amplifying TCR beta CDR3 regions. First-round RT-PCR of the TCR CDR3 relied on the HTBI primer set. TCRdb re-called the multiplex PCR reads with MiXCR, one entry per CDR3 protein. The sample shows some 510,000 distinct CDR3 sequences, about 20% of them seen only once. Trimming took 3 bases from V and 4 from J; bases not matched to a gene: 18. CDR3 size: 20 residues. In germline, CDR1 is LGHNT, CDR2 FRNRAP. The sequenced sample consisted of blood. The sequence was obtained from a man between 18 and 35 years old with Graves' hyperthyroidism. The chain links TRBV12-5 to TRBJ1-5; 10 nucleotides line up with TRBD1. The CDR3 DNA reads TGTGCTAGTGGTTTCCCAACTTCTACCGGGACAGGGGCCTGGAATCAGCCCCAGCATTTT. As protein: CASGFPTSTGTGAWNQPQHF.